The TCR beta chain under discussion was sequenced for a study of cytomegalovirus exposure and HLA in healthy donors. The PCR made use of 60 Vbeta and 13 Jbeta primers. Method: immunoSEQ multiplex PCR; TCRdb's copy keeps in-frame clones and lacks some. Of about 130,000 clones in the sample, 75% to 85% were seen once. There are 11 residues in the CDR3. Per germline, CDR1 SQVTM and CDR2 ANQGSEA. The sequenced sample was PBMCs. This sequence joins TRBV29-1 and TRBJ2-5; D is undetermined. Near its end, the DNA agrees better with TRBJ2-7, so the J call may be wrong. The clonotype comes from a man aged 25 to 40 in good health and CMV-seronegative. The CDR3 spells CSVVNSYEQYF. DNA of the CDR3: TGCAGCGTTGTGAATTCCTACGAGCAGTACTTC.